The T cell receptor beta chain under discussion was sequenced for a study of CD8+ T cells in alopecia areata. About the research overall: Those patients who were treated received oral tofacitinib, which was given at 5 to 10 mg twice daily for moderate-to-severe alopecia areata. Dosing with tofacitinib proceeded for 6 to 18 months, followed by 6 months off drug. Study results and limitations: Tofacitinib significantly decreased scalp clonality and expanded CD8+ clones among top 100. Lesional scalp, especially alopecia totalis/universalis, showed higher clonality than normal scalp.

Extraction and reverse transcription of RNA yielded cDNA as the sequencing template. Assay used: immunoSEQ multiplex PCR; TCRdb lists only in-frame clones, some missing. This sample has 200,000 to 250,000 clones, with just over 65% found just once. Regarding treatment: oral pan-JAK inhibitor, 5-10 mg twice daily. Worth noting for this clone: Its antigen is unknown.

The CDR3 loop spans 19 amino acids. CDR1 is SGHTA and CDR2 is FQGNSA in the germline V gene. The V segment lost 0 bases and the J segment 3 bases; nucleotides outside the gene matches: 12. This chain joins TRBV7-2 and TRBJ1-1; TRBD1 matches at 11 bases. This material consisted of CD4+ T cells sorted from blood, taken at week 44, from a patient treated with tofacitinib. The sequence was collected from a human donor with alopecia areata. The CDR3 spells CASSLAVRDRGTRYTEAFF. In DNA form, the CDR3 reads TGTGCCAGCAGCTTAGCGGTGAGGGACAGGGGGACCCGATACACTGAAGCTTTCTTT.